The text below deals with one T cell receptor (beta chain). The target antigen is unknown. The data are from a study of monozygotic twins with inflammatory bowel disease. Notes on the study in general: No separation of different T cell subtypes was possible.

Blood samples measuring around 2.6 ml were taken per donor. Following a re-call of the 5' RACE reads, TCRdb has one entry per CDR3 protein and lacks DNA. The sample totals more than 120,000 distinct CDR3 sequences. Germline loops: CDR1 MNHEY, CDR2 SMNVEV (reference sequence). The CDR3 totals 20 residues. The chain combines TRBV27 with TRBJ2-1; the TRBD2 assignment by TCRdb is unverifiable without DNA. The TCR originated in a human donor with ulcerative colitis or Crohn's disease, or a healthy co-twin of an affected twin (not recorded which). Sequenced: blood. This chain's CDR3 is CASSLSPRLAGLYSYNEQFF.